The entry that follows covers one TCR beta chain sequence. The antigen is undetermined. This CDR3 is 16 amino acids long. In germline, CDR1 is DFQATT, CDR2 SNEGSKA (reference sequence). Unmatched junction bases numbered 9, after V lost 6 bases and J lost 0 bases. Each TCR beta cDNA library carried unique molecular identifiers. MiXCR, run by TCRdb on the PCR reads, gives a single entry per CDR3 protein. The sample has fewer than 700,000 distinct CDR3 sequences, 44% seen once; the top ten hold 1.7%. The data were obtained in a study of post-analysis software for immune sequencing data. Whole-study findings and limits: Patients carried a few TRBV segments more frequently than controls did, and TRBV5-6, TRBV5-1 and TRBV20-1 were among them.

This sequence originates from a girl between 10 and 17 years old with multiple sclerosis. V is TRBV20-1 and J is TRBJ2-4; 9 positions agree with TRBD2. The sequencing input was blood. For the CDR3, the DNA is TGCAGTGCCGAACGACTAGCGGATATAGCCAAAAACATTCAGTACTTC. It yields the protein CSAERLADIAKNIQYF.